This entry lists 9 T cell receptor beta chains sequenced from one sample in a study of OX40 agonist ivuxolimab in advanced cancers. This table comes from immunoSEQ multiplex PCR, and its TCRdb copy is limited to in-frame clones, with some not included. The sample yields 65,000 to 85,000 clones, roughly 92% seen once. Sample: CD4+ or CD8+ T cells sorted from blood, taken in a trial of the OX40 agonist ivuxolimab. The receptors were gathered from an adult with an advanced solid tumor such as melanoma, head and neck, liver or kidney cancer.

This chain uses TRBV6-5 with TRBJ1-1; D ambiguous. Germline V gene lookup returns CDR1 MNHEY and CDR2 SVGAGI. V lost 0 bases, J lost 1 base, and 9 bases lay in between. The CDR3 totals 15 residues. For the CDR3, the DNA is TGTGCCAGCAGTTACTCGAGGCACTCGAACACTGAAGCTTTCTTT. This sequence encodes CASSYSRHSNTEAFF.

The rearrangement uses TRBV14 and TRBJ2-6; D may be TRBD1 or TRBD2 (5 bases each). Germline V gene lookup returns CDR1 SGHDN and CDR2 FVKESK. The CDR3 has 17 amino acids. Trimming pared 3 bases from V and 2 bases from J, leaving 14 bases between. The CDR3 reads CASSQGTSVAGANVLTF. CDR3 coding DNA: TGTGCCAGCAGCCAGGGGACGAGCGTTGCTGGGGCCAACGTCCTGACTTTC. Full variable domain (rest looked up from reference TRBV14 and TRBJ2-6): EAGVTQFPSHSVIEKGQTVTLRCDPISGHDNLYWYRRVMGKEIKFLLHFVKESKQDESGMPNNRFLAERTGGTYSTLKVQPAELEDSGVYFCASSQGTSVAGANVLTFGAGSRLTVL.

The CDR3 DNA is TGTGCCAGCAGCTTGGGACAGGTTAGCTTGAACACCGGGGAGCTGTTTTTT. Its protein is CASSLGQVSLNTGELFF. The chain recombines TRBV7-9 with TRBJ2-2; 8 bases are a match to TRBD1. V gave up 3 bases and J gave up 1 base; unmatched junction bases: 7. Germline values: CDR1 SEHNR, CDR2 FQNEAQ (reference sequence). There are 17 residues in the CDR3.

This chain joins TRBV11-1 and TRBJ2-3, with TRBD1 identical over 9 bases. Germline loops: CDR1 SGHAT, CDR2 FQDESV (reference sequence). The CDR3 is made up of 17 amino acids. J lost 6 bases, V lost 5 bases, and 15 bases had no gene match. As DNA, the CDR3 is TGTGCCAGCAGCCGAAGGACAGGGGTTATCGGGGAGGATACGCAGTATTTT. Encoded protein: CASSRRTGVIGEDTQYF.

The CDR3 is CASSPQVLGGGYTF. The CDR3, as DNA: TGTGCCAGCAGCCCCCAGGTTCTAGGCGGTGGCTACACCTTC. The chain employs TRBV7-9 and TRBJ1-2; D is unresolved. CDR3 length: 14 residues. The V and J ends lost 5 bases and 7 bases respectively, with 17 bases between them. The germline V gene encodes CDR1 SEHNR and CDR2 FQNEAQ (reference sequence).

The V gene is TRBV9, the J gene TRBJ2-1; D ambiguous. Per the germline V gene, CDR1 is SGDLS and CDR2 is YYNGEE. This CDR3 has 15 residues. Trimming cost V 0 bases and J 4 bases, with 11 bases left between them. As DNA, the CDR3 is TGTGCCAGCAGCGTAGATCTAGTTTCGTACAATGAGCAGTTCTTC. It is translated as CASSVDLVSYNEQFF.

This sequence joins TRBV21-1 and TRBJ1-1. TRBV21-1 is a recognized pseudogene. The CDR3 runs to 15 residues. The CDR3 region has the DNA TGTGCCAGCAGGGGGGACGAGGCGGTGGGCACTGAAGCTTTCTTT. Protein product: CASRGDEAVGTEAFF.

This chain connects TRBV7-2 to TRBJ2-7; the D call may be TRBD1 or TRBD2 (5 bases each). The length of the CDR3 is 15 residues. V lost 1 base and J 3 bases, leaving 13 bases between the germline ends. Germline V gives CDR1 SGHTA, CDR2 FQGNSA. CDR3 sequence reads: CASSLGPGPNYEQYF. The CDR3, as DNA: TGTGCCAGCAGCTTAGGTCCGGGACCCAACTACGAGCAGTACTTC.

J is TRBJ2-7 and V is TRBV30; 10 nucleotides agree with TRBD2. J lost 6 bases, V lost 0 bases, and 8 bases had no gene match. The CDR3 spans 15 residues. Germline V gene data show CDR1 as GTSNPN and CDR2 as SVGIG (reference sequence). CDR3 sequence: CAWSVQSGGAFEQYF. CDR3 DNA: TGTGCCTGGAGTGTACAGAGCGGGGGGGCCTTCGAGCAGTACTTC.